This T cell receptor (beta chain) was recorded in a study of blood T cell repertoires in COVID-19. About the research overall: Spain, Italy and the United States supplied samples that represented acute and convalescent COVID-19. T cells, B-cell-depleted T cells, or PBMCs provided the cDNA or gDNA that served as material.

Authors' data handling: For nucleated cells, counts were estimated from reference gene primer amplification. Only in-frame clones appear in the TCRdb table, and some are missing; sequencing was by immunoSEQ multiplex PCR. From that table come the V and J calls and clone size; the DNA was used to work out D and trimming. The table includes approximately 250,000 clones, around 80% detected once. The origin of this receptor is a human donor in a cohort sampled during active COVID-19. Input material: peripheral blood.

CDR3 sequence reads: CASSEVAGANVLTF. The CDR3 region has the DNA TGCGCCAGCTCCGAGGTGGCTGGGGCCAACGTCCTGACTTTC. V is TRBV5-1 and J is TRBJ2-6; the D is unclear. The V end lost 7 bases, the J end lost 2 bases, and 10 bases lay between the germline ends. Germline lookup yields CDR1 SGHRS and CDR2 YFSETQ. The CDR3 covers 14 residues.